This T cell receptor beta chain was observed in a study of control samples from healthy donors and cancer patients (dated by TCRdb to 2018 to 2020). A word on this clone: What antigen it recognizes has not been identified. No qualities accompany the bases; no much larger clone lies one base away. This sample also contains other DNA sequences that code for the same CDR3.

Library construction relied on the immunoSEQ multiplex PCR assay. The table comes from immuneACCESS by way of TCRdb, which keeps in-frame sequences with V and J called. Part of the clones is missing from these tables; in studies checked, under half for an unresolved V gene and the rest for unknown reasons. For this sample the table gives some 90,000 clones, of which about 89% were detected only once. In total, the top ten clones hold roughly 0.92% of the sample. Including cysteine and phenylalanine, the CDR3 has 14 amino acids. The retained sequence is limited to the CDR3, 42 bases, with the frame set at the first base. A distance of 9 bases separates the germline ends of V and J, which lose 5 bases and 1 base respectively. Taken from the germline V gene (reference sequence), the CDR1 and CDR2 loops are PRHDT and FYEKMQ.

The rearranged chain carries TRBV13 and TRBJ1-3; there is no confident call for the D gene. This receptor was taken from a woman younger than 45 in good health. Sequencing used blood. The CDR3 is CASSLEGSGNTIYF. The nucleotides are TGTGCCAGCAGCCTGGAGGGATCTGGAAACACCATATATTTT.